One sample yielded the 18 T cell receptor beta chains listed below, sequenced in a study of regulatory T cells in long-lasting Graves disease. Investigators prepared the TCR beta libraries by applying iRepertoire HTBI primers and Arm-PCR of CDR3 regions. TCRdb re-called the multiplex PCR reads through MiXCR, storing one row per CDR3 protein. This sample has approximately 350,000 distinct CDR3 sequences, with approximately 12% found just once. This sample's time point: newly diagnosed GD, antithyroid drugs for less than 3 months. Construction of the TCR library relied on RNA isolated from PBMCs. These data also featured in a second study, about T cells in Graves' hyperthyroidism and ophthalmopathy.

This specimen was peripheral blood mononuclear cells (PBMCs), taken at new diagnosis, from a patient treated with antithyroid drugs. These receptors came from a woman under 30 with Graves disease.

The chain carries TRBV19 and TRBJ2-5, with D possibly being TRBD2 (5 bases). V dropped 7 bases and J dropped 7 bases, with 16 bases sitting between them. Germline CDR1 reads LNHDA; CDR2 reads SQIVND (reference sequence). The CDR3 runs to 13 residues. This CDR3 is CASTAGPGRTQYF. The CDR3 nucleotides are TGTGCCAGTACGGCGGGCCCCGGTAGGACCCAGTACTTC.

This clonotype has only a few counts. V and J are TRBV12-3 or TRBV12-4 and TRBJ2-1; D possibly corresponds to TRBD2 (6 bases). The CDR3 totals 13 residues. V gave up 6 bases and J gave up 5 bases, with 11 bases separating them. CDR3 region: CASREGIHNEQFF. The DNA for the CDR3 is TGTGCCAGCAGGGAGGGGATCCACAATGAGCAGTTCTTC.

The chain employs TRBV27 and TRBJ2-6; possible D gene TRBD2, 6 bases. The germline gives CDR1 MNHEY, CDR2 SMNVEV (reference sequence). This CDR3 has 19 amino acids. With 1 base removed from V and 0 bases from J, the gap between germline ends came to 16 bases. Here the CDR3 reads CASSLYGRGALSGANVLTF. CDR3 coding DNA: TGTGCCAGCAGTTTATACGGGAGAGGGGCGCTCTCTGGGGCCAACGTCCTGACTTTC.

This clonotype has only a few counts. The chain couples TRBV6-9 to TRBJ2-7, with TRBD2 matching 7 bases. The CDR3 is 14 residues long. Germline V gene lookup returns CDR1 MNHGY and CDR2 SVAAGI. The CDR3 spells CASSYGLAVYGQYV. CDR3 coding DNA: TGTGCCAGCAGTTACGGCCTAGCGGTCTACGGGCAGTACGTC.

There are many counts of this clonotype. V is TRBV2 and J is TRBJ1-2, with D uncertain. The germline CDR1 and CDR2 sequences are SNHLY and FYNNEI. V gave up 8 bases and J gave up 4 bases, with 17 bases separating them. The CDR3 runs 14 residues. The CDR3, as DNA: TGTGCCAGCGGGTCTTGGGAGGAACCCTATGGCTACACCTTC. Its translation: CASGSWEEPYGYTF.

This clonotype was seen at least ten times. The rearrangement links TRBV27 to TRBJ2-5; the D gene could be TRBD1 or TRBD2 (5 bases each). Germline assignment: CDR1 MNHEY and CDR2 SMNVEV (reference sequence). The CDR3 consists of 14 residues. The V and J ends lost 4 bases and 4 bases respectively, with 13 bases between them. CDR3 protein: CASSSWGSGETQYF. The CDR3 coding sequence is TGTGCCAGCAGTTCATGGGGGTCAGGAGAGACCCAGTACTTC.

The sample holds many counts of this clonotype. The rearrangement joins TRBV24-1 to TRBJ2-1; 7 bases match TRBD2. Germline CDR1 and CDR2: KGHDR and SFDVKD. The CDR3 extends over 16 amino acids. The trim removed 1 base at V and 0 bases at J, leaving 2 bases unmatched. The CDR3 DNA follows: TGTGCCACCAGTGATTTTGGCGGGAGCTCCTACAATGAGCAGTTCTTC. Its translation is CATSDFGGSSYNEQFF.

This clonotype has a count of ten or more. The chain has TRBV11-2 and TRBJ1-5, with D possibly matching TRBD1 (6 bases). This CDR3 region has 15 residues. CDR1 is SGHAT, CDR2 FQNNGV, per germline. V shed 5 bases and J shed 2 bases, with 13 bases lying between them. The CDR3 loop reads CASSVQGIGNQPQHF. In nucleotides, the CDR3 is TGTGCCAGCAGCGTACAGGGAATCGGCAATCAGCCCCAGCATTTT.

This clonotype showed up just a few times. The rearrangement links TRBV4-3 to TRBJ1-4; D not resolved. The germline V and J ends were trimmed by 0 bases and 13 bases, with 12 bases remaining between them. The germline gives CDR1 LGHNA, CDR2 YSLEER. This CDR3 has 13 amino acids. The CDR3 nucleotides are TGCGCCAGCAGCCAAGATGAGGGTACCGGACTGTTTTTT. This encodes CASSQDEGTGLFF.

The CDR3 loop reads CASSSFNTPAGRNEQFF. CDR3 in DNA: TGTGCCAGCAGTTCATTTAACACACCCGCGGGGCGCAATGAGCAGTTCTTC. The genes are TRBV28 and TRBJ2-1; a weak D match, TRBD2 (6 bases). This CDR3 contains 17 residues. The germline CDR1 and CDR2 sequences are MDHEN and SYDVKM. Trimming took off 4 bases at V and 6 bases at J, with 22 bases between the two ends.

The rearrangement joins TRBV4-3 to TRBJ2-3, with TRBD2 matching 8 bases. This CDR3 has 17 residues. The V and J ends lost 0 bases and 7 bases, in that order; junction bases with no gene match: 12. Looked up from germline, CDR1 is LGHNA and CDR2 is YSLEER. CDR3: CASSQDLTGGRRHTQYF. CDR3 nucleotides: TGCGCCAGCAGCCAAGATCTCACCGGCGGGAGGAGGCATACGCAGTATTTT.

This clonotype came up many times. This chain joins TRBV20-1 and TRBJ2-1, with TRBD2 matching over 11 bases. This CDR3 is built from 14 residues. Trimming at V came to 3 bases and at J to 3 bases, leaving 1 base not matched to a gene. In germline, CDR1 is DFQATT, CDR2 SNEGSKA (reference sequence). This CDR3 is CSARGLAVYNEQFF. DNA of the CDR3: TGCAGTGCTAGGGGACTAGCGGTCTACAATGAGCAGTTCTTC.

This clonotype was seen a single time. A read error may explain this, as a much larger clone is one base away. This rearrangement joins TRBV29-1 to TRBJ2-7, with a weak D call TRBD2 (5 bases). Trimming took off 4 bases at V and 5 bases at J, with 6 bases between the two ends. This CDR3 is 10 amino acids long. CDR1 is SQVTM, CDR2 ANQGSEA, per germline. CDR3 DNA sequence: TGCAGCGTTGTCGGGGACGAGCAGTACTTC. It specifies CSVVGDEQYF.

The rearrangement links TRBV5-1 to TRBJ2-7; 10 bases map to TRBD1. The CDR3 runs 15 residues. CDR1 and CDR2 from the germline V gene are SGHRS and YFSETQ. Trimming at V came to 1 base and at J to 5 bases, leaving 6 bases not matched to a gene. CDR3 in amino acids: CASSLNGQGENEQYV. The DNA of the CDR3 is TGCGCCAGCAGCTTGAACGGACAGGGGGAAAACGAGCAGTACGTC.

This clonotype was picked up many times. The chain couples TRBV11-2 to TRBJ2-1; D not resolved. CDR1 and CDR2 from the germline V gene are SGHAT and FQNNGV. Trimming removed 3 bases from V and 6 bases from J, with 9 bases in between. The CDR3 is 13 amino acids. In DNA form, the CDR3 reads TGTGCCAGCAGCTTTGAGAGGCCCAATGAGCAGTTCTTC. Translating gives CASSFERPNEQFF. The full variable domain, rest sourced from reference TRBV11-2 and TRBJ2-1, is EAGVAQSPRYKIIEKRQSVAFWCNPISGHATLYWYQQILGQGPKLLIQFQNNGVVDDSQLPKDRFSAERLKGVDSTLKIQPAKLEDSAVYLCASSFERPNEQFFGPGTRLTVL.

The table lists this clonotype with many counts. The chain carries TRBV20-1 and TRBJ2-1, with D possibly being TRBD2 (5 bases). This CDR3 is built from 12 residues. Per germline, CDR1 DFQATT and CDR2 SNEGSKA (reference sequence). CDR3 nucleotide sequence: TGCAGCGGACTCGAAACCTACAATGAGCAGTTCTTC. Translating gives CSGLETYNEQFF.

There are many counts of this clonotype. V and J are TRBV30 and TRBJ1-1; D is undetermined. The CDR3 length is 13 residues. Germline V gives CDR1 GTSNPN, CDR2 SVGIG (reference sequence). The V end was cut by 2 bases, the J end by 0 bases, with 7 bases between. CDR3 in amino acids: CAWSLALNTEAFF. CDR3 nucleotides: TGTGCCTGGAGTTTGGCGCTGAACACTGAAGCTTTCTTT.

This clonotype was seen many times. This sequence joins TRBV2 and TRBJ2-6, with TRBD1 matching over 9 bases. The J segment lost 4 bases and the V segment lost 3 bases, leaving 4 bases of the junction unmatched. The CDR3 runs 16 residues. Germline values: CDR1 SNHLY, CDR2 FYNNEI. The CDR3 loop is CASSEGQGLGANVLTF. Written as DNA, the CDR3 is TGTGCCAGCAGTGAGGGACAGGGACTCGGGGCCAACGTCCTGACTTTC.